A selection of T cell receptor beta chains follows, all from one sample in a study of untreated major depressive disorder. Measured with immunoSEQ multiplex PCR; TCRdb has only the in-frame clones, and not every one. The sample holds 20,000 to 25,000 clones, more than 70% seen once. Input material: CD4+ T cells from PBMCs. The receptors here all came from a woman aged 25-40 years in good health. CDR3s include the opening cysteine and the closing phenylalanine or tryptophan. Each record gives: CDR3 protein, CDR3 DNA, V gene, clone size, J gene, D gene. A D gene is named only where the DNA matches it firmly. Clone size is not always given. Where it is, it says once, few, many or a class for expanded clones.

CASSLGAGGPNQPQHF	TGTGCCAGCAGCTTAGGGGCAGGGGGCCCAAATCAGCCCCAGCATTTT	TRBV11-2	NA	TRBJ1-5	TRBD1
CASAPGGRSYEQYF	TGCGCCAGCGCCCCAGGGGGACGCTCCTACGAGCAGTACTTC	TRBV10-1	NA	TRBJ2-7	TRBD1
CASSYHNEQFF	TGTGCCAGCAGCTACCACAATGAGCAGTTCTTC	TRBV7-2	NA	TRBJ2-1	NA
CASSSAGFADEQYF	TGCGCCAGCAGCTCGGCGGGGTTCGCGGACGAGCAGTACTTC	TRBV5-1	NA	TRBJ2-7	NA
CASSTPSARVHTIYF	TGTGCCAGCAGCACCCCCAGCGCTAGGGTTCACACCATATATTTT	TRBV28	NA	TRBJ1-3	NA
CASRGMTGANTGELFF	TGTGCCAGCCGGGGGATGACAGGGGCCAACACCGGGGAGCTGTTTTTT	TRBV2	NA	TRBJ2-2	TRBD1
CASSLGPRRETQYF	TGTGCCAGCAGCTTAGGCCCCCGGCGGGAGACCCAGTACTTC	TRBV7-2	NA	TRBJ2-5	NA
CASSSQGGTYEQYF	TGTGCCAGCAGTTCGCAGGGGGGGACCTACGAGCAGTACTTC	TRBV6-5	once	TRBJ2-7	NA
CASRGAGRSGNTIYF	TGTGCCAGCCGGGGGGCGGGGCGCTCTGGAAACACCATATATTTT	TRBV10-3	NA	TRBJ1-3	NA
CASPSGVDREPGNTIYF	TGTGCCAGCCCCTCAGGGGTAGACAGGGAACCTGGAAACACCATATATTTT	TRBV7-3	NA	TRBJ1-3	TRBD1
CASSRTGLDTQYF	TGTGCCAGCAGCCGGACAGGGCTAGATACGCAGTATTTT	TRBV5-4	NA	TRBJ2-3	TRBD1
CAGRGQVASPLHF	TGTGCGGGACGGGGACAGGTCGCGTCACCCCTCCACTTT	TRBV30	NA	TRBJ1-6	TRBD1
CASSQDRSGGYGYTF	TGCGCCAGCAGCCAAGACCGATCTGGCGGCTATGGCTACACCTTC	TRBV4-3	NA	TRBJ1-2	NA
CASSSSYQGKEKLFF	TGTGCCAGCAGCTCCTCATACCAGGGAAAAGAAAAACTGTTTTTT	TRBV11-2	NA	TRBJ1-4	NA
CASSQESWGEKLFF	TGCGCCAGCAGCCAAGAGTCGTGGGGAGAAAAACTGTTTTTT	TRBV4-3	NA	TRBJ1-4	NA
CSADRGNGNTIYF	TGCAGCGCCGACAGGGGCAACGGAAACACCATATATTTT	TRBV29-1	NA	TRBJ1-3	TRBD1
CAWRKGGRNEKLFF	TGTGCCTGGAGAAAAGGGGGCCGTAATGAAAAACTGTTTTTT	TRBV30	NA	TRBJ1-4	TRBD1
CASSRTGGQYF	TGTGCCAGCAGCAGGACGGGCGGGCAGTACTTC	TRBV7-9	NA	TRBJ2-7	NA
CASRTSGNPNEQFF	TGTGCCAGTAGGACTAGCGGAAACCCCAATGAGCAGTTCTTC	TRBV19	once	TRBJ2-1	TRBD2
CASSVDPEGYGYTF	TGTGCCAGCAGCGTAGACCCCGAGGGCTATGGCTACACCTTC	TRBV9	NA	TRBJ1-2	NA